Listed below are T cell receptor beta chains from one sample, sequenced in a study of OX40 agonist ivuxolimab in advanced cancers. Libraries were prepared by immunoSEQ multiplex PCR; TCRdb keeps only in-frame clonotypes and omits some of them. The sample includes 23,000 or so clones, roughly 81% of them seen just once. This sample comprised CD4+ or CD8+ T cells sorted from blood, obtained in a trial of the OX40 agonist ivuxolimab. These receptors were collected from an adult with an advanced solid tumor such as melanoma, head and neck, liver or kidney cancer. Both conserved end residues are part of each CDR3. The D gene is left open where the match is weak. The size of a clone is reported for some rows only, either as once, few or many, or as a class for expanded clones.

D: TRBD2; size: .; V: TRBV19; J: TRBJ2-3; DNA: TGTGCCAGTAGTACCGGACTAGCGGGAGCAGATTCGGGAGATACGCAGTATTTT; CDR3: CASSTGLAGADSGDTQYF
D: .; size: .; V: TRBV28; J: TRBJ2-7; DNA: TGTGCCAGCAGCCTCCCGGGAGTTCCTAGCTCCTACGAGCAGTACTTC; CDR3: CASSLPGVPSSYEQYF
D: .; size: .; V: TRBV7-7; J: TRBJ2-1; DNA: TGTGCTAGCAGCTTAGAGATCAGCGGTTACAATGAGCAGTTCTTC; CDR3: CASSLEISGYNEQFF
D: TRBD1; size: few; V: TRBV28; J: TRBJ1-2; DNA: TGTGCCAGCAGTTCTCTCGACAGGGTTCCCTATGGCTACACCTTC; CDR3: CASSSLDRVPYGYTF
D: TRBD1; size: .; V: TRBV13; J: TRBJ2-1; DNA: TGTGCCAGCAGCTCTCTGACAGGGGACACCTACAATGAGCAGTTCTTC; CDR3: CASSSLTGDTYNEQFF
D: .; size: once; V: TRBV5-1; J: TRBJ1-1; DNA: TGCGCCAGCAGCTTGGGGTTGGGGACTGAAGCTTTCTTT; CDR3: CASSLGLGTEAFF
D: .; size: .; V: TRBV18; J: TRBJ2-5; DNA: TGTGCCAGCTCACCGACAGGGGAGGGAGAGACCCAGTACTTC; CDR3: CASSPTGEGETQYF
D: TRBD2; size: once; V: TRBV6-1; J: TRBJ2-7; DNA: TGTGCCAGCAGTGAGGTAGCGGGAGTGAAATACGAGCAGTACTTC; CDR3: CASSEVAGVKYEQYF
D: .; size: .; V: TRBV7-9; J: TRBJ2-7; DNA: TGTGCCAGCAGCCCCCCCGGGCAATTTTTAGGAGAGCAGTACTTC; CDR3: CASSPPGQFLGEQYF
D: TRBD2; size: .; V: TRBV13; J: TRBJ2-1; DNA: TGTGCCAGCAGCCAACGACTAGCGGGACCCCCCAATGAGCAGTTCTTC; CDR3: CASSQRLAGPPNEQFF
D: .; size: .; V: TRBV27; J: TRBJ1-2; DNA: TGTGCCAGCAGTATCGGGACACCTGCTAACTATGGCTACACCTTC; CDR3: CASSIGTPANYGYTF
D: .; size: .; V: TRBV6-5; J: TRBJ1-1; DNA: TGTGCCAGCGGGTACAGCAACACTGAAGCTTTCTTT; CDR3: CASGYSNTEAFF
D: .; size: .; V: TRBV9; J: TRBJ1-5; DNA: TGTGCCAGCAGCGCCTCGGGGGCCCAAAATCAGCCCCAGCATTTT; CDR3: CASSASGAQNQPQHF
D: .; size: .; V: TRBV29-1; J: TRBJ1-2; DNA: TGCAGCACCCTGGGGGGAACCTATGGCTACACCTTC; CDR3: CSTLGGTYGYTF
D: .; size: .; V: TRBV4-1; J: TRBJ2-7; DNA: TGCGCCAGCAGCCAAGATTGGGGGGCGAACTACGAGCAGTACTTC; CDR3: CASSQDWGANYEQYF
D: TRBD2; size: .; V: TRBV7-2; J: TRBJ2-3; DNA: TGTGCCAGCAGCCCCAGACTAGCGGGGACCACAGATACGCAGTATTTT; CDR3: CASSPRLAGTTDTQYF
D: .; size: .; V: TRBV5-1; J: TRBJ2-2; DNA: TGCGCCAGCAGCTTGGCCGCGGGGCAGGCGAACACCGGGGAGCTGTTTTTT; CDR3: CASSLAAGQANTGELFF
D: TRBD2; size: .; V: TRBV19; J: TRBJ2-1; DNA: TGTGCCAGTAGTATAGATCTGGCTAGCGGCTCCTACAATGAGCAGTTCTTC; CDR3: CASSIDLASGSYNEQFF
D: .; size: .; V: TRBV5-4; J: TRBJ2-7; DNA: TGTGCCAGCAGCTACCCTGAGGGGCTCGAGCAGTACTTC; CDR3: CASSYPEGLEQYF
D: .; size: .; V: TRBV27; J: TRBJ1-2; DNA: TGTGCCAGCAGTCCGACAGGCGTCAAGGGTGGCTACACCTTC; CDR3: CASSPTGVKGGYTF
D: .; size: .; V: TRBV28; J: TRBJ1-1; DNA: TGTGCCAGCAGTTTATGGCGTGACCTAAACACTGAAGCTTTCTTT; CDR3: CASSLWRDLNTEAFF
D: TRBD1; size: .; V: TRBV28; J: TRBJ1-1; DNA: TGTGCCAGCAGTCTCCGGACAGGGGATGGGAACACTGAAGCTTTCTTT; CDR3: CASSLRTGDGNTEAFF
D: TRBD2; size: many; V: TRBV13; J: TRBJ2-7; DNA: TGTGCCAGCGCGGAGAGGACTAGCGGATACGAGCAGTACTTC; CDR3: CASAERTSGYEQYF
D: .; size: .; V: TRBV27; J: TRBJ1-5; DNA: TGTGCCAGCAGTTTCGGGGTAGCTCAGCCCCAGCATTTT; CDR3: CASSFGVAQPQHF
D: TRBD1; size: .; V: TRBV2; J: TRBJ2-7; DNA: TGTGCCAGCAGGGACCTTTTGGACAGGGAATACTCCTACGAGCAGTACTTC; CDR3: CASRDLLDREYSYEQYF
D: .; size: .; V: TRBV19; J: TRBJ1-1; DNA: TGTGCCAGTACTCAGGGGAATACTGAAGCTTTCTTT; CDR3: CASTQGNTEAFF
D: .; size: .; V: TRBV11-2; J: TRBJ1-3; DNA: TGTGCCAGCAGTCCCGTGAGGGGACGGAGCAGCTCTGGAAACACCATATATTTT; CDR3: CASSPVRGRSSSGNTIYF
D: TRBD2; size: .; V: TRBV5-1; J: TRBJ2-1; DNA: TGCGCCAGCGGGCTCGGGGCGGGAGCCTACAATGAGCAGTTCTTC; CDR3: CASGLGAGAYNEQFF
D: .; size: .; V: TRBV28; J: TRBJ1-1; DNA: TGTGCCAGCAGTTTCGGGGGGGCGGGTGAAGCTTTCTTT; CDR3: CASSFGGAGEAFF
D: TRBD1; size: .; V: TRBV11-1; J: TRBJ2-7; DNA: TGTGCCAGCAGCTTATTGGACAGGGGATACGAGCAGTACTTC; CDR3: CASSLLDRGYEQYF
D: TRBD1; size: .; V: TRBV5-1; J: TRBJ2-7; DNA: TGCGCCAGCAGTCCGGCGGGGACAGGGATCTACGAGCAGTACTTC; CDR3: CASSPAGTGIYEQYF
D: .; size: .; V: TRBV11-2; J: TRBJ2-5; DNA: TGTGCCAGCAGCATCCACCGGGACGGGGAGACCCAGTACTTC; CDR3: CASSIHRDGETQYF
D: .; size: .; V: TRBV13; J: TRBJ1-3; DNA: TGTGCCAGCAGCTTGGGGTGGCCTGGAAACACCATATATTTT; CDR3: CASSLGWPGNTIYF
D: TRBD2; size: once; V: TRBV15; J: TRBJ2-7; DNA: TGTGCCACCAGCTCCTTCACTAGCGGGGTCTACGAGCAGTACTTC; CDR3: CATSSFTSGVYEQYF
D: TRBD1; size: .; V: TRBV7-6; J: TRBJ1-6; DNA: TGTGCCAGCAGCGGTCAGGGGGCAGGCCCTTCACCCCTCCACTTT; CDR3: CASSGQGAGPSPLHF
D: TRBD1; size: .; V: TRBV6-1; J: TRBJ1-5; DNA: TGTGCCAGCAGTGAACTGGCGGGACAGCATTATAGCAATCAGCCCCAGCATTTT; CDR3: CASSELAGQHYSNQPQHF
D: TRBD1; size: few; V: TRBV11-3; J: TRBJ2-2; DNA: TGTGCCAGCAGCTCCAAAGGGGGCCGGAACACCGGGGAGCTGTTTTTT; CDR3: CASSSKGGRNTGELFF
D: TRBD1; size: once; V: TRBV6-1; J: TRBJ1-2; DNA: TGTGCCAGCAGTGACGGGACAGGCCTGTACTATGGCTACACCTTC; CDR3: CASSDGTGLYYGYTF
D: .; size: .; V: TRBV7-9; J: TRBJ1-1; DNA: TGTGCCAGCAGCTTAGCGAGCACTGAAGCTTTCTTT; CDR3: CASSLASTEAFF
D: .; size: once; V: TRBV28; J: TRBJ1-2; DNA: TGTGCCAGCAGTTTATTGGTCCGACTCTATGGCTACACCTTC; CDR3: CASSLLVRLYGYTF
D: .; size: .; V: TRBV7-9; J: TRBJ2-5; DNA: TGTGCCAGCAGCCCTACGGACCAACCCCAACAAGAGACCCAGTACTTC; CDR3: CASSPTDQPQQETQYF
D: .; size: .; V: TRBV6-5; J: TRBJ1-4; DNA: TGTGCCAGCAGTTATAAGGGGGAAAGTGAAAAACTGTTTTTT; CDR3: CASSYKGESEKLFF
D: TRBD1; size: .; V: TRBV19; J: TRBJ2-1; DNA: TGTGCCAGTAATTTGGGACAGGGTTACAATGAGCAGTTCTTC; CDR3: CASNLGQGYNEQFF
D: .; size: medium-sized; V: TRBV19; J: TRBJ2-5; DNA: TGTGCCAGTAGTATAGGTCTTCAGGGCCAAGAGACCCAGTACTTC; CDR3: CASSIGLQGQETQYF
D: .; size: few; V: TRBV10-3; J: TRBJ2-7; DNA: TGTGCCATCAGTCCAGACCCCTCCTACGAGCAGTACTTC; CDR3: CAISPDPSYEQYF
D: TRBD1; size: .; V: TRBV5-4; J: TRBJ1-6; DNA: TGTGCCAGCAGCTTCAGACAGGGACCGGATTCACCCCTCCACTTT; CDR3: CASSFRQGPDSPLHF
D: TRBD2; size: .; V: TRBV10-2; J: TRBJ2-1; DNA: TGCGCCAGCAGTGAGTTCCTACTAGCGCCAAACAATGAGCAGTTCTTC; CDR3: CASSEFLLAPNNEQFF
D: .; size: once; V: TRBV4-1; J: TRBJ2-5; DNA: TGCGCCAGCAGCCAACATGACAGGTTGGAGACCCAGTACTTC; CDR3: CASSQHDRLETQYF
D: .; size: .; V: TRBV7-9; J: TRBJ2-7; DNA: TGTGCCAGCAGCGCCCGCTACGAGCAGTACTTC; CDR3: CASSARYEQYF
D: TRBD2; size: few; V: TRBV5-6; J: TRBJ2-7; DNA: TGTGCCAGCAGCTTGGACGCGGGGGAGTTCTACGAGCAGTACTTC; CDR3: CASSLDAGEFYEQYF
D: TRBD1; size: once; V: TRBV5-1; J: TRBJ2-7; DNA: TGCGCCAGCAGCAGACCGACAGGGGGCTCGTCCTACGAGCAGTACTTC; CDR3: CASSRPTGGSSYEQYF
D: TRBD2; size: .; V: TRBV11-3; J: TRBJ2-1; DNA: TGTGCCAGCAGCTCAGCGGGAGGGGACAATGAGCAGTTCTTC; CDR3: CASSSAGGDNEQFF
D: TRBD1; size: .; V: TRBV27; J: TRBJ2-2; DNA: TGTGCCAGCAGCCACAGGGGGCTCACCGGGGAGCTGTTTTTT; CDR3: CASSHRGLTGELFF
D: .; size: .; V: TRBV13; J: TRBJ1-2; DNA: TGTGCCAGCAGCTCTGGACGAAGCTATGGCTACACCTTC; CDR3: CASSSGRSYGYTF
D: TRBD1; size: few; V: TRBV19; J: TRBJ1-6; DNA: TGTGCCAGTAGTATAGACCCTGCGGACAGGGGAAACTCACCCCTCCACTTT; CDR3: CASSIDPADRGNSPLHF
D: .; size: .; V: TRBV11-3; J: TRBJ1-1; DNA: TGTGCCAGCAGCTTATTGCAGTTCGATGGGTACACTGAAGCTTTCTTT; CDR3: CASSLLQFDGYTEAFF